This T cell receptor (beta chain) was found in a study of blood T cells in healthy people across ages. General study findings and limits: Total diversity from one million sequenced T cells was likely underestimated.

Unmatched junction bases numbered 7, after V lost 6 bases and J lost 0 bases. This CDR3 spans 15 amino acids. Together with a sample-barcoded 5' primer, a J-beta primer mix was included in a second PCR lasting about 6 to 11 cycles. Each of the cDNA molecules was tagged by a template-switch adaptor with 12 random nucleotides. TCRdb re-called the 5' RACE reads through MiXCR, storing one row per CDR3 protein. The sample consists of about 800,000 distinct CDR3 sequences, approximately 25% of them appearing once. Of note for this clonotype: Its antigen is not identified.

In addition, the sample was reused for a study of T cells of mothers and their children. As reported in that work: Samples were provided by three healthy Caucasian mothers and their six children. Reads recorded for TCR beta CDR3 numbered over 8 million per mother and about 3 million per child.

The sample was blood. The sequence derives from a boy aged 5-17 years in good health. The chain employs TRBV12-3 or TRBV12-4 and TRBJ1-1, with 7 positions matching TRBD1. In DNA form, the CDR3 reads TGTGCCAGCAGCGAGACAGGGCTGATGAACACTGAAGCTTTCTTT. Translated: CASSETGLMNTEAFF.